This T cell receptor (beta chain) was observed in a study of Ad26.COV2.S vaccination and SARS-CoV-2 variants. This CDR3 spans 14 amino acids. Germline V gene sequence: CDR1 MGHDK, CDR2 SYGVNS. Germline trimming cut 1 base from V and 4 bases from J; bases unmatched to any gene: 2. Treatment noted: some 20 received Ad26.COV2.S at low or high dose, single or two shots; about 5 received placebo; per-sample allocation not given. Sampling occurred on day 63 after the first vaccine or placebo injection. It was an adult aged 18-55 years in Boston who was the donor. Study conclusions and caveats: Measurement of non-spike TCR breadth gave similar results in vaccine and placebo recipients. It is possible that the TCR breadth and depth analyses underestimated the total T cell responses.

Some clones are missing from TCRdb's copy, which holds only in-frame ones; the method was immunoSEQ multiplex PCR. This table holds fewer than 900,000 clones, approximately 88% found once. With regard to this clone: Its matching antigen is unknown.

V is TRBV25-1 and J is TRBJ1-2; 8 bases align to TRBD1. The clonotype originates from a person between 18 and 59 years old who received the Ad26.COV2.S COVID-19 vaccine or a placebo. The sequenced sample was peripheral blood, obtained in a trial of Ad26.COV2.S vaccine versus placebo. This CDR3 reads CASSESGQGYGYTF. The CDR3 region has the DNA TGTGCCAGCAGTGAATCCGGACAGGGCTATGGCTACACCTTC.